The 16 T cell receptor beta chains listed next were all sequenced from one sample in a study of spatial heterogeneity in lung cancer. These receptors' targets are unknown. TCRdb passed the 5' RACE reads through MiXCR, listing each CDR3 protein once. The sample has approximately 10,000 distinct CDR3 sequences, under 6.5% seen once. The time point was: sample taken at primary tumor resection. Study outcomes and limitations: Counts of expanded intratumoral alpha and beta TCRs tracked tumor mutation counts.

Material: lung tumor tissue, obtained at surgery. The receptors derive from a female donor with early-stage non-small cell lung cancer.

The chain has TRBV5-1 and TRBJ1-6, with D perhaps TRBD1 (5 bases). The V end was cut by 0 bases, the J end by 5 bases, with 9 bases between. In germline, CDR1 is SGHRS, CDR2 YFSETQ. CDR3 size: 15 residues. CDR3 sequence (DNA): TGCGCCAGCAGCTTGGACAGGCCGGATAATTCACCCCTCCACTTT. Its protein product is CASSLDRPDNSPLHF.

Turning to this clonotype: The junction departs from the called germline gene at one end, perhaps through a read error. V is TRBV7-2 and J is TRBJ1-1, with D uncertain. This CDR3 has 13 residues. Germline CDR1 reads SGHTA; CDR2 reads FQGNSA. CDR3: CVSSSRSPGEAFF. Written as DNA, the CDR3 is TGTGTCAGCAGCTCCAGGTCGCCTGGTGAAGCTTTCTTT.

This clonotype was counted between two and nine times. The chain couples TRBV27 to TRBJ1-1, with D hard to call. There are 13 residues in the CDR3. The germline CDR1 and CDR2 sequences are MNHEY and SMNVEV (reference sequence). V gave up 3 bases and J gave up 2 bases, with 7 bases separating them. CDR3 in amino acids: CASSFDANTEAFF. The CDR3 region has the DNA TGTGCCAGCAGTTTCGACGCAAACACTGAAGCTTTCTTT.

This clonotype has a handful of counts. The gene calls are TRBV27 and TRBJ2-1, with D tentatively TRBD1 or TRBD2 (5 bases each). Germline V gene sequence: CDR1 MNHEY, CDR2 SMNVEV (reference sequence). The CDR3 has 17 amino acids. Trimming took off 5 bases at V and 2 bases at J, with 19 bases between the two ends. The chain's CDR3 is CASSPGLPGTTYNEQFF. CDR3 nucleotides: TGTGCCAGCAGTCCAGGACTTCCCGGGACCACCTACAATGAGCAGTTCTTC.

This clonotype is labeled medium-sized (0.01 to 0.1%). V usage is TRBV29-1 and J usage is TRBJ1-1; D gene uncertain. The CDR3 is 15 amino acids. Trimming stripped 7 bases from V and 0 bases from J, with 18 bases between. Germline CDR1 is SQVTM and CDR2 is ANQGSEA. The CDR3 sequence is CSAPKVGFLNTEAFF. In DNA, the CDR3 is TGCAGCGCCCCTAAAGTAGGGTTCCTGAACACTGAAGCTTTCTTT.

This clonotype was counted ten times or more. The chain recombines TRBV5-1 with TRBJ1-2, with a possible D match to TRBD1 (5 bases). The germline V gene has CDR1 SGHRS and CDR2 YFSETQ. V dropped 3 bases and J dropped 4 bases, with 13 bases sitting between them. The CDR3 extends over 14 amino acids. The CDR3 is CASSSFGASYGYTF. In nucleotides, the CDR3 is TGCGCCAGCAGCTCGTTCGGGGCTTCCTATGGCTACACCTTC.

This clonotype was counted many times. This sequence joins TRBV7-6 and TRBJ2-2; weak D call: TRBD1 (5 bases). CDR3 length: 17 residues. V shed 5 bases and J shed 4 bases, with 20 bases lying between them. The germline V gene encodes CDR1 SGHVS and CDR2 FNYEAQ. This CDR3 is CASSRPDTLRGTGELFF. CDR3 in DNA: TGTGCCAGCAGCCGTCCGGACACCCTCCGAGGCACCGGGGAGCTGTTTTTT. Looking up the rest from reference TRBV7-6 and TRBJ2-2 gives the full variable domain: GAGVSQSPRYKVTKRGQDVALRCDPISGHVSLYWYRQALGQGPEFLTYFNYEAQQDKSGLPNDRFSAERPEGSISTLTIQRTEQRDSAMYRCASSRPDTLRGTGELFFGEGSRLTVL.

This clonotype showed up many times. The chain couples TRBV29-1 to TRBJ2-1; 7 bases agree with TRBD1. The trim removed 7 bases at V and 6 bases at J, leaving 9 bases unmatched. The CDR3 loop spans 13 amino acids. Germline lookup yields CDR1 SQVTM and CDR2 ANQGSEA. The CDR3 loop reads CSDGNRGTNEQFF. The CDR3 DNA reads as TGCAGCGACGGAAACAGGGGAACCAATGAGCAGTTCTTC.

This clonotype was observed at least ten times. CDR3 sequence reads: CASSQAVTPGELFF. Here the CDR3 DNA reads TGTGCCAGCAGCCAAGCGGTGACTCCCGGGGAGCTGTTTTTT. The chain has TRBV3-1 and TRBJ2-2, with unresolved D. The V end was cut by 1 base, the J end by 6 bases, with 9 bases between. This CDR3 spans 14 amino acids. Germline CDR1 reads LGHDT; CDR2 reads YNNKEL (reference sequence). The whole variable domain, remainder taken from reference TRBV3-1 and TRBJ2-2, is DTAVSQTPKYLVTQMGNDKSIKCEQNLGHDTMYWYKQDSKKFLKIMFSYNNKELIINETVPNRFSPKSPDKAHLNLHINSLELGDSAVYFCASSQAVTPGELFFGEGSRLTVL.

This clonotype was found many times. V usage is TRBV7-2 and J usage is TRBJ2-1, with TRBD2 matching 7 bases. Germline CDR1 SGHTA, CDR2 FQGNSA. V lost 4 bases, J lost 2 bases, and 2 bases stayed unmatched. The CDR3 is 14 residues long. The DNA for the CDR3 is TGTGCCAGCAGCTACGGACTAGCCTACAATGAGCAGTTCTTC. Protein product: CASSYGLAYNEQFF.

In this sample, this clonotype turned up many times. This chain uses TRBV6-2 or TRBV6-3 with TRBJ2-3; 9 bases align to TRBD2. With 5 bases clipped from V and 2 bases from J, the junction kept 17 bases outside the gene matches. The CDR3 spans 19 residues. Germline V gene lookup returns CDR1 MNHEY and CDR2 SVGEGT. Here the CDR3 reads CASSTPRGSGSFVTDTQYF. CDR3 sequence (DNA): TGTGCCAGCAGTACCCCTAGGGGTAGCGGGAGTTTTGTCACAGATACGCAGTATTTT.

This clonotype was observed at least ten times. Here the CDR3 reads CASTSDSSYNEQFF. The CDR3 bases are TGCGCCAGCACCTCAGACAGCTCCTACAATGAGCAGTTCTTC. The chain couples TRBV5-1 to TRBJ2-1; D is perhaps TRBD1 (5 bases). The V gene lost 6 bases and the J gene lost 0 bases, with 10 bases spanning the gap. Germline V gene data show CDR1 as SGHRS and CDR2 as YFSETQ. The CDR3 runs to 14 residues.

This clonotype was observed at least ten times. The chain joins TRBV3-1 to TRBJ2-7, with 8 positions matching TRBD1. Unmatched junction bases numbered 9, after V lost 5 bases and J lost 6 bases. This CDR3 is built from 14 residues. CDR1 and CDR2 (germline): LGHDT, YNNKEL (reference sequence). CDR3 coding DNA: TGTGCCAGCAGCAACTATGGACAGGGAAGCGAGCAGTACTTC. Amino acid sequence: CASSNYGQGSEQYF.

This clonotype was counted a few times. V is TRBV5-1 and J is TRBJ1-1; D might be TRBD1 (5 bases). The germline gives CDR1 SGHRS, CDR2 YFSETQ. Trimming stripped 0 bases from V and 1 base from J, with 13 bases between. The CDR3 runs 16 residues. The CDR3 bases are TGCGCCAGCAGCTTGGTCGGTGCGAGGGGGAACACTGAAGCTTTCTTT. It specifies CASSLVGARGNTEAFF.

The chain's CDR3 is CASSNRDSPRSGELFF. The CDR3 bases are TGTGCCAGTAGTAACCGGGACTCACCCCGTTCCGGGGAGCTGTTTTTT. The chain combines TRBV19 with TRBJ2-2, with D tentatively TRBD2 (6 bases). Germline V gene data show CDR1 as LNHDA and CDR2 as SQIVND (reference sequence). The V end lost 4 bases, the J end lost 6 bases, and 18 bases lay between the germline ends. This CDR3 is 16 amino acids long.

This clonotype was picked up many times. The chain combines TRBV2 with TRBJ2-7, with unresolved D. The V end was cut by 1 base, the J end by 4 bases, with 8 bases between. This CDR3 region has 13 residues. Germline assignment: CDR1 SNHLY and CDR2 FYNNEI. CDR3 sequence (DNA): TGTGCCAGCAGTGAAGGCTTTGCTTACGAGCAGTACTTC. This encodes CASSEGFAYEQYF.